This passage covers 20 T cell receptor beta chains from one sample sequenced in a study of T cell repertoires in ileal Crohn's disease. Sequenced by immunoSEQ multiplex PCR; TCRdb stores in-frame clones only, minus some. In the table there are approximately 2,100 clones, 88% of which are singletons. The time point denotes: proximal margin of the surgical specimen (macroscopically non-inflamed). Material: ileal tissue. These receptors all come from an adult with Crohn's disease.

The chain employs TRBV30 and TRBJ2-1; weak D call: TRBD2 (6 bases). The ends were cut back, 2 bases at V and 7 bases at J, with 15 bases in the middle. This CDR3 contains 14 residues. Germline assignment: CDR1 GTSNPN and CDR2 SVGIG (reference sequence). As DNA, the CDR3 is TGTGCCTGGAGTCTGGCTAGCGTAAGTAATGAGCAGTTCTTC. It yields the protein CAWSLASVSNEQFF. Supplemented by reference TRBV30 and TRBJ2-1, the full variable domain reads SQTIHQWPATLVQPVGSPLSLECTVEGTSNPNLYWYRQAAGRGLQLLFYSVGIGQISSEVPQNLSASRPQDRQFILSSKKLLLSDSGFYLCAWSLASVSNEQFFGPGTRLTVL.

This chain connects TRBV11-2 to TRBJ2-3, with unresolved D. This CDR3 is built from 15 residues. Trimming stripped 1 base from V and 5 bases from J, with 13 bases between. Germline values: CDR1 SGHAT, CDR2 FQNNGV. CDR3 DNA sequence: TGTGCCAGCAGCTTAGGCCCCAGCTTGGTAGATACGCAGTATTTT. Its translation is CASSLGPSLVDTQYF.

The rearrangement joins TRBV7-8 to TRBJ2-5; maybe TRBD1 (6 bases). Trimming removed 5 bases at V and 5 bases at J, with 15 bases between. The CDR3 runs to 14 residues. Germline values: CDR1 SGHVS, CDR2 FQNEAQ. DNA for the CDR3: TGTGCCAGCAGCACGGGACAATCAGTCGAGACCCAGTACTTC. This codes for CASSTGQSVETQYF.

This clone was seen once. The V gene is TRBV27, the J gene TRBJ1-6, with 7 bases aligning to TRBD1. This CDR3 has 16 residues. Germline CDR1 MNHEY, CDR2 SMNVEV (reference sequence). V lost 7 bases to trimming and J lost 9 bases; unmatched junction nucleotides: 15. The CDR3: CASTSPRQGRRSPLHF. CDR3 in DNA: TGTGCCAGCACCAGCCCGCGACAGGGTCGGCGTTCACCCCTCCACTTT.

V is TRBV5-6 and J is TRBJ1-5; D unclear. This CDR3 region has 16 residues. Trimming stripped 0 bases from V and 5 bases from J, with 15 bases between. Germline lookup yields CDR1 SGHDT and CDR2 YYEEEE. DNA for the CDR3: TGTGCCAGCAGCTTGGCCTTAGAGAGGGAGGATCAGCCCCAGCATTTT. Amino acid sequence: CASSLALEREDQPQHF.

As DNA, the CDR3 is TGTGCCAGCAGCCCGGGACTAGGTGTATGGGAGACCCAGTACTTC. This encodes CASSPGLGVWETQYF. This chain joins TRBV5-6 and TRBJ2-5, with 8 bases matching TRBD2. Germline assignment: CDR1 SGHDT and CDR2 YYEEEE. The V and J ends lost 4 bases and 5 bases, in that order; junction bases with no gene match: 10. The CDR3 is 15 amino acids.

DNA of the CDR3: TGTGCCAGCAGGGAAAACTGGGGCGGAGGCGTTGATGAGCAGTTCTTC. Its protein product is CASRENWGGGVDEQFF. The gene calls are TRBV6-1 and TRBJ2-1; D is perhaps TRBD1 or TRBD2 (5 bases each). The length of the CDR3 is 16 residues. V was cut by 6 bases and J by 8 bases, with 23 bases left in between. CDR1 is MNHNS and CDR2 is SASEGT in the germline V gene.

The chain is built from TRBV11-3 and TRBJ2-7; D is perhaps TRBD1 (6 bases). CDR1 is SGHNT and CDR2 is YENEEA in the germline V gene. The CDR3 contains 15 residues. Trimming took 5 bases from V and 3 from J, leaving 17 bases between them. The DNA of the CDR3 is TGTGCCAGCAGCCTGGACCCCCGGGACAACTACGAGCAGTACTTC. It specifies CASSLDPRDNYEQYF.

The CDR3 DNA reads as TGTGCCAGCAGCTTTTCTGGCGGGAGTCACGAGCAGTACTTC. It codes for CASSFSGGSHEQYF. The genes are TRBV7-2 and TRBJ2-7, with 7 nucleotides matching TRBD2. J gave up 5 bases and V 3 bases, and 7 bases lay outside the gene matches. Germline CDR1 and CDR2: SGHTA and FQGNSA. This CDR3 has 14 residues.

The chain links TRBV30 to TRBJ1-1; a weak D match, TRBD1 (6 bases). The CDR3 is made up of 13 amino acids. The germline V gene has CDR1 GTSNPN and CDR2 SVGIG (reference sequence). Trimming took 6 bases from V and 3 from J, leaving 14 bases between them. CDR3 sequence reads: CACLGEGDTEAFF. The CDR3 DNA sequence: TGTGCCTGCTTGGGAGAGGGGGACACTGAAGCTTTCTTT.

This sequence joins TRBV30 and TRBJ2-2; TRBD2 might be the D (5 bases). Germline V gene data show CDR1 as GTSNPN and CDR2 as SVGIG (reference sequence). The V end lost 3 bases, the J end lost 7 bases, and 15 bases lay between the germline ends. This CDR3 has 14 residues. The CDR3 DNA reads TGTGCCTGGAGCTCCGGGATTACTGGCGGGGAGCTGTTTTTT. Translated, it gives CAWSSGITGGELFF. The whole variable domain, filled in from reference TRBV30 and TRBJ2-2, reads SQTIHQWPATLVQPVGSPLSLECTVEGTSNPNLYWYRQAAGRGLQLLFYSVGIGQISSEVPQNLSASRPQDRQFILSSKKLLLSDSGFYLCAWSSGITGGELFFGEGSRLTVL.

The chain uses TRBV7-8 and TRBJ2-5; the D gene could be TRBD1 or TRBD2 (5 bases each). V was pared by 2 bases and J by 5 bases, with 21 bases between. This CDR3 spans 17 amino acids. CDR1 SGHVS and CDR2 FQNEAQ come from the germline V gene. CDR3 in amino acids: CASSLHPGPLPGETQYF. In nucleotides, the CDR3 is TGTGCCAGCAGCTTACACCCGGGACCCCTTCCTGGCGAGACCCAGTACTTC. Combining the CDR3 with reference TRBV7-8 and TRBJ2-5 gives the whole variable domain GAGVSQSPRYKVAKRGQDVALRCDPISGHVSLFWYQQALGQGPEFLTYFQNEAQLDKSGLPSDRFFAERPEGSVSTLKIQRTQQEDSAVYLCASSLHPGPLPGETQYFGPGTRLLVL.

This sequence joins TRBV29-1 and TRBJ1-1; the match to TRBD1 covers 11 bases. Germline V lookup: CDR1 SQVTM, CDR2 ANQGSEA. The CDR3 spans 16 residues. The junction had 9 bases not matched to a gene; V was cut back by 6 bases and J by 0 bases. The CDR3 nucleotides read TGCAGCGTACGTCCGGGACAGGGGGGAATGAACACTGAAGCTTTCTTT. Translation gives CSVRPGQGGMNTEAFF.

The chain links TRBV7-9 to TRBJ1-4; unclear D gene. V was clipped by 5 bases and J by 6 bases, with 4 bases between them. The CDR3 runs to 11 residues. Germline V CDR1 and CDR2: SEHNR, FQNEAQ (reference sequence). CDR3 nucleotide sequence: TGTGCCAGCAGCCCGGATGAAAAACTGTTTTTT. It codes for CASSPDEKLFF.

The chain combines TRBV28 with TRBJ2-5; D ambiguous. V lost 7 bases and J 4 bases, leaving 13 bases between the germline ends. CDR1 and CDR2 from the germline V gene are MDHEN and SYDVKM. CDR3 length: 13 amino acids. The CDR3 nucleotides read TGTGCCAGCAATCCCCCGCCAGGAGAGACCCAGTACTTC. Its protein is CASNPPPGETQYF. The full variable domain, rest sourced from reference TRBV28 and TRBJ2-5, is DVKVTQSSRYLVKRTGEKVFLECVQDMDHENMFWYRQDPGLGLRLIYFSYDVKMKEKGDIPEGYSVSREKKERFSLILESASTNQTSMYLCASNPPPGETQYFGPGTRLLVL.

The chain recombines TRBV18 with TRBJ2-5; possible D gene TRBD1, 5 bases. This CDR3 has 12 residues. V lost 2 bases, J lost 6 bases, and 7 bases lay in between. Germline values: CDR1 KGHSH, CDR2 LQKENI. The CDR3 loop is CASSPVGQTQYF. DNA for the CDR3: TGTGCCAGCTCACCAGTGGGGCAGACCCAGTACTTC.

This chain joins TRBV9 and TRBJ2-7, with 10 nucleotides matching TRBD1. This CDR3 comprises 15 residues. Germline CDR1 is SGDLS and CDR2 is YYNGEE. After removal of 5 bases from V and 0 bases from J, the junction contained 5 bases not matched to a gene. Here the CDR3 reads CASSEGQGVSYEQYF. In DNA form, the CDR3 reads TGTGCCAGCAGTGAAGGACAGGGGGTCTCCTACGAGCAGTACTTC.

J is TRBJ2-5 and V is TRBV30; D gene uncertain. Germline V CDR1 and CDR2: GTSNPN, SVGIG (reference sequence). The CDR3 runs to 12 residues. Trimming shortened V by 3 bases and J by 1 base, and 6 bases separated the two germline ends. CDR3 nucleotide sequence: TGTGCCTGGAGGGGGTCCCAAGAGACCCAGTACTTC. It is translated as CAWRGSQETQYF.

The genes are TRBV5-1 and TRBJ2-2; no firm D call. This CDR3 contains 13 residues. V gave up 0 bases and J gave up 6 bases, with 6 bases separating them. Looked up from germline, CDR1 is SGHRS and CDR2 is YFSETQ. The CDR3 DNA sequence: TGCGCCAGCAGCTTGGACACCCCCGGGGAGCTGTTTTTT. Translated: CASSLDTPGELFF.

The rearrangement uses TRBV27 and TRBJ2-7; 11 positions agree with TRBD2. CDR1 MNHEY and CDR2 SMNVEV come from the germline V gene (reference sequence). Losses at the gene ends were 6 bases for V and 5 bases for J; bases not matched to a gene: 9. The CDR3 runs to 15 residues. CDR3 sequence: CASSDYGTSGNEQYF. As DNA, the CDR3 is TGTGCCAGCAGCGACTACGGGACTAGCGGTAACGAGCAGTACTTC.